This T cell receptor beta chain came from a study of shared clonotypes between healthy human individuals. Each PCR replicate from the sorted subsets contained 200 to 250 ng DNA, which is tens of thousands of T cell genomes. TCRdb keeps only in-frame clones here, not all; method: immunoSEQ multiplex PCR. Of over a million clones in the sample, around 97% were seen once. Germline CDR1 and CDR2: SGHTA and FQGTGA. With 2 bases clipped from V and 3 bases from J, the junction kept 7 bases outside the gene matches. The length of the CDR3 is 18 residues. Nashville, Tennessee was home to all donors, each a Caucasian adult.

The V and J genes are TRBV7-3 and TRBJ2-7, with 16 bases that match TRBD2. Specimen: naive CD4+ T cells sorted from blood. Regarding subset: CD45RA+ positively selected. The sequence came from a man aged 30 to 45 in good health. CDR3 in amino acids: CASSLGTSGRAKFYEQYF. As DNA, the CDR3 is TGTGCCAGCAGCTTAGGGACTAGCGGGAGGGCCAAGTTCTACGAGCAGTACTTC. The variable domain in full, completed from reference TRBV7-3 and TRBJ2-7, reads GAGVSQTPSNKVTEKGKYVELRCDPISGHTALYWYRQSLGQGPEFLIYFQGTGAADDSGLPNDRFFAVRPEGSVSTLKIQRTERGDSAVYLCASSLGTSGRAKFYEQYFGPGTRLTVT.